Below, 18 T cell receptor beta chains from the same sample are listed, as sequenced in a study of blood T cell repertoires in COVID-19. Repertoires were generated with immunoSEQ multiplex PCR, while TCRdb's copy carries only in-frame clones and drops some. The sample lists 200,000 or so clones, about 83% occurring once. The sample taken for sequencing was peripheral blood. These receptors all come from an older woman with active or convalescent COVID-19.

The genes are TRBV11-2 and TRBJ2-7; TRBD1 might be the D (6 bases). CDR1 and CDR2 (germline): SGHAT, FQNNGV. V was cut by 1 base and J by 3 bases, with 10 bases left in between. The CDR3 extends over 14 amino acids. CDR3 sequence reads: CASSLVGQIYEQYF. DNA of the CDR3: TGTGCCAGCAGCTTAGTTGGACAGATCTACGAGCAGTACTTC.

The DNA for the CDR3 is TGTGCCAGCAGCCCCACTAGCCCCTCCTACAATGAGCAGTTCTTC. Amino acids: CASSPTSPSYNEQFF. The chain carries TRBV9 and TRBJ2-1; a possible D gene is TRBD2 (6 bases). The germline V gene has CDR1 SGDLS and CDR2 YYNGEE. The V end was cut by 4 bases, the J end by 0 bases, with 11 bases between. CDR3 size: 15 residues.

This clone was counted a single time. J is TRBJ2-5 and V is TRBV9; 13 bases agree with TRBD2. The V gene end was trimmed by 4 bases and the J gene end by 4 bases; junction bases not matched to a gene: 10. The CDR3 has 17 residues. Germline assignment: CDR1 SGDLS and CDR2 YYNGEE. This CDR3 reads CASSPGRGLAGSETQYF. CDR3 DNA sequence: TGTGCCAGCAGCCCAGGAAGGGGACTAGCGGGATCAGAGACCCAGTACTTC. The variable domain in full, with the rest retrieved from reference TRBV9 and TRBJ2-5, is DSGVTQTPKHLITATGQRVTLRCSPRSGDLSVYWYQQSLDQGLQFLIQYYNGEERAKGNILERFSAQQFPDLHSELNLSSLELGDSALYFCASSPGRGLAGSETQYFGPGTRLLVL.

The rearrangement uses TRBV9 and TRBJ2-7; a possible D gene is TRBD2 (6 bases). The CDR3 spans 14 residues. The germline V and J ends were trimmed by 0 bases and 0 bases, with 7 bases remaining between them. CDR1 SGDLS and CDR2 YYNGEE come from the germline V gene. CDR3 sequence: CASSVDGSSYEQYF. The CDR3 DNA follows: TGTGCCAGCAGCGTAGACGGGAGCTCCTACGAGCAGTACTTC.

The rearrangement uses TRBV20-1 and TRBJ1-3; 11 bases match TRBD1. CDR1 and CDR2 (germline): DFQATT, SNEGSKA (reference sequence). V was clipped by 3 bases and J by 0 bases; unmatched bases: 4. The CDR3 consists of 16 residues. As DNA, the CDR3 is TGCAGTGCTAGTAAGGACAGGGGGCTCTCTGGAAACACCATATATTTT. This sequence encodes CSASKDRGLSGNTIYF.

This chain joins TRBV11-2 and TRBJ2-5; TRBD1 matches 7 bases. The CDR3 totals 16 residues. Trimming at V came to 6 bases and at J to 5 bases, leaving 15 bases not matched to a gene. Germline loops: CDR1 SGHAT, CDR2 FQNNGV. CDR3: CASSRRGQDVRETQYF. CDR3 nucleotides: TGTGCCAGCAGTCGCCGCGGACAGGATGTTCGGGAGACCCAGTACTTC.

The gene calls are TRBV27 and TRBJ2-1; D is unclear. The CDR3 extends over 15 amino acids. With 6 bases removed from V and 0 bases from J, the gap between germline ends came to 12 bases. Per the germline V gene, CDR1 is MNHEY and CDR2 is SMNVEV (reference sequence). The CDR3 coding sequence is TGTGCCAGCAGACGGAGCTGGAGCTCCTACAATGAGCAGTTCTTC. It codes for CASRRSWSSYNEQFF.

This chain connects TRBV10-3 to TRBJ2-3; D might be TRBD1 (6 bases). V lost 5 bases, J lost 3 bases, and 12 bases lay in between. The CDR3 length is 14 residues. Germline V gene data show CDR1 as ENHRY and CDR2 as SYGVKD. CDR3 sequence (DNA): TGTGCCATCAGTAGACAGGTTCCGACAGATACGCAGTATTTT. Translated: CAISRQVPTDTQYF.

V gene TRBV18 combines with J gene TRBJ2-5; 14 nucleotides align to TRBD2. The CDR3 totals 18 residues. Per the germline V gene, CDR1 is KGHSH and CDR2 is LQKENI. The V segment lost 3 bases and the J segment 4 bases; nucleotides outside the gene matches: 10. The CDR3 nucleotides read TGTGCCAGCTCACCCGGGACTAGCGGGAGTGACTGGGGAGAGACCCAGTACTTC. This gives the protein CASSPGTSGSDWGETQYF.

The chain uses TRBV7-8 and TRBJ1-5; D unresolved. V was clipped by 1 base and J by 5 bases, with 9 bases between them. The germline V gene encodes CDR1 SGHVS and CDR2 FQNEAQ. The length of the CDR3 is 14 residues. The CDR3 loop reads CASSLVASHQPQHF. The DNA for the CDR3 is TGTGCCAGCAGCTTAGTAGCTTCTCATCAGCCCCAGCATTTT.

The chain combines TRBV28 with TRBJ1-3; 9 positions agree with TRBD1. Germline V gene data show CDR1 as MDHEN and CDR2 as SYDVKM. The CDR3 runs 15 residues. The V and J ends lost 4 bases and 4 bases, in that order; junction bases with no gene match: 5. CDR3 sequence (DNA): TGTGCCAGCAGTTCTACAGGGGGCTACGGAAACACCATATATTTT. It encodes CASSSTGGYGNTIYF.

This chain links TRBV5-1 with TRBJ2-3, with D unclear. The CDR3 covers 15 residues. Between the trimmed V and J ends, which lost 5 bases and 1 base, there was a span of 14 bases. Per germline, CDR1 SGHRS and CDR2 YFSETQ. The CDR3 DNA reads as TGCGCCAGCAGTCCTGGTCGAGCCCGCACAGATACGCAGTATTTT. This encodes CASSPGRARTDTQYF. Full variable domain (rest looked up from reference TRBV5-1 and TRBJ2-3): KAGVTQTPRYLIKTRGQQVTLSCSPISGHRSVSWYQQTPGQGLQFLFEYFSETQRNKGNFPGRFSGRQFSNSRSEMNVSTLELGDSALYLCASSPGRARTDTQYFGPGTRLTVL.

The chain is built from TRBV11-2 and TRBJ1-2, with D maybe TRBD1 (5 bases). The V end was cut by 5 bases, the J end by 4 bases, with 14 bases between. This CDR3 comprises 14 residues. Germline V gene data show CDR1 as SGHAT and CDR2 as FQNNGV. In nucleotides, the CDR3 is TGTGCCAGCAGCCCCCCTTTGGGGGGCTATGGCTACACCTTC. This codes for CASSPPLGGYGYTF.

The V gene is TRBV19, the J gene TRBJ2-2; maybe TRBD1 (5 bases). In germline, CDR1 is LNHDA, CDR2 SQIVND (reference sequence). V shed 3 bases and J shed 1 base, with 9 bases lying between them. The CDR3 loop spans 15 amino acids. The DNA for the CDR3 is TGTGCCAGTAGTATGGGCCAGGGGAACACCGGGGAGCTGTTTTTT. Residues: CASSMGQGNTGELFF.

V usage is TRBV5-1 and J usage is TRBJ2-1; D not certain. Germline V CDR1 and CDR2: SGHRS, YFSETQ. The CDR3 sequence is 15 residues long. The germline V and J ends were trimmed by 1 base and 6 bases, with 14 bases remaining between them. CDR3 bases: TGCGCCAGCAGCTTGATGGCGGAGTTATTCAATGAGCAGTTCTTC. Residues: CASSLMAELFNEQFF.

The gene calls are TRBV3-1 (or the pseudogene TRBV3-2) and TRBJ2-4; 7 nucleotides match TRBD2. Germline trimming cut 6 bases from V and 8 bases from J; bases unmatched to any gene: 13. The CDR3 is made up of 15 amino acids. Germline V gene data show CDR1 as LGHDT and CDR2 as YNNKEL (reference sequence). This CDR3 reads CASSRNTGLIYIQYF. CDR3 in DNA: TGTGCCAGCAGTCGAAACACGGGACTAATATACATTCAGTACTTC.

The J gene is TRBJ2-7, the V gene TRBV3-1 (or the pseudogene TRBV3-2); 7 bases are a match to TRBD2. This CDR3 region has 15 residues. Trimming removed 0 bases from V and 2 bases from J; junction bases left unmatched: 4. CDR1 is LGHDT, CDR2 YNNKEL, per germline (reference sequence). The CDR3 bases are TGTGCCAGCAGCCAAGATGGCGGGAGAACCTACGAGCAGTACTTC. Translation gives CASSQDGGRTYEQYF.

CDR3 protein: CASSPAGGLYEQYF. The DNA for the CDR3 is TGTGCCAGTAGTCCCGCGGGAGGTCTTTACGAGCAGTACTTC. The chain combines TRBV19 with TRBJ2-7, with 8 positions matching TRBD2. This CDR3 comprises 14 residues. Germline lookup yields CDR1 LNHDA and CDR2 SQIVND (reference sequence). V lost 5 bases, J lost 4 bases, and 7 bases stayed unmatched.